This TCR beta chain is from a study of Ad26.COV2.S vaccination and SARS-CoV-2 variants. The treatment is: around 19 received Ad26.COV2.S at low or high dose, single or two shots; roughly 5 received placebo; per-sample allocation not given. Repertoires come from day 63 after the first vaccine or placebo injection. Boston provided a donor who was an adult aged 18-55 years. Ad26 vector vaccine expressed Wuhan-strain SARS-CoV-2 spike. TCRdb's table, derived via immunoSEQ multiplex PCR, lists solely in-frame clones and lacks some. The top ten clones hold about 11% of a sample with more than 300,000 clones, 75% to 90% of them seen once. The CDR3 totals 13 residues. V lost 5 bases to trimming and J lost 3 bases, with 11 bases between them. Germline CDR1 and CDR2: KGHSH and LQKENI.

Sequenced material: peripheral blood, taken in a trial of Ad26.COV2.S vaccine versus placebo. This sequence originates from a person between 18 and 59 years old who received the Ad26.COV2.S COVID-19 vaccine or a placebo. V gene TRBV18 combines with J gene TRBJ2-7; D is unresolved. CDR3 coding DNA: TGTGCCAGCTCAATCACAGCCGACTACGAGCAGTACTTC. Translating gives CASSITADYEQYF.